The 30 T cell receptor beta chains presented below share a single source sample, sequenced in a study of control samples from healthy donors and cancer patients. The repertoire was sequenced with immunoSEQ multiplex PCR; TCRdb's copy has only in-frame clones and lacks some. The sample has approximately 180,000 clones, around 90% seen once. Sequences were obtained from blood. These receptors came from a woman in her 40s in good health.

The V call is TRBV18, the J call TRBJ2-2; possible D gene TRBD2, 5 bases. Germline V gives CDR1 KGHSH, CDR2 LQKENI. The CDR3 is made up of 15 amino acids. V was trimmed by 3 bases and J by 2 bases, leaving 10 bases between them. CDR3 coding DNA: TGTGCCAGCTCACCGAGGGCCGTTAACACCGGGGAGCTGTTTTTT. Translated: CASSPRAVNTGELFF. Full variable domain (outside the CDR3, taken from reference TRBV18 and TRBJ2-2): NAGVMQNPRHLVRRRGQEARLRCSPMKGHSHVYWYRQLPEEGLKFMVYLQKENIIDESGMPKERFSAEFPKEGPSILRIQQVVRGDSAAYFCASSPRAVNTGELFFGEGSRLTVL.

This clone was seen only once. V is TRBV27 and J is TRBJ1-5, with a weak D call TRBD1 (5 bases). The length of the CDR3 is 14 residues. V was trimmed by 6 bases and J by 7 bases, leaving 16 bases between them. In germline, CDR1 is MNHEY, CDR2 SMNVEV (reference sequence). CDR3 region: CASSRNQGGQPQHF. The CDR3 coding sequence is TGTGCCAGCAGCCGGAATCAGGGAGGCCAGCCCCAGCATTTT.

V is TRBV6-5 and J is TRBJ1-2; 10 positions match TRBD1. Germline V gene lookup returns CDR1 MNHEY and CDR2 SVGAGI. CDR3 length: 14 residues. With V trimmed by 6 bases and J by 2 bases, 3 bases remained unmatched. In nucleotides, the CDR3 is TGTGCCAGCAGCCCGGGACAGGGGAACTATGGCTACACCTTC. Its translation is CASSPGQGNYGYTF.

This chain joins TRBV18 and TRBJ2-1; 7 nucleotides match TRBD2. The CDR3 spans 14 residues. The V and J ends lost 8 bases and 7 bases, in that order; junction bases with no gene match: 11. Germline CDR1 is KGHSH and CDR2 is LQKENI. CDR3 sequence reads: CASLPGGSMNEQFF. CDR3 nucleotides: TGTGCCAGCCTCCCGGGAGGTAGTATGAATGAGCAGTTCTTC.

The chain combines TRBV6-4 with TRBJ2-3, with 14 nucleotides matching TRBD2. The CDR3 is 14 residues long. Germline-derived CDR1 and CDR2 are MRHNA and SNTAGT. V dropped 5 bases and J dropped 11; count of bases not matched to a gene: 6. For the CDR3, the DNA is TGTGCCAGCAGTCCGACTAGCGGGGGGGAAAAGCAGTATTTT. Protein: CASSPTSGGEKQYF.

J is TRBJ2-5 and V is TRBV5-1; 7 bases match TRBD1. The CDR3 extends over 14 amino acids. J was trimmed by 0 bases and V by 4 bases; bases with no gene match: 3. Germline CDR1 is SGHRS and CDR2 is YFSETQ. The CDR3 loop reads CASSPTGNQETQYF. CDR3 coding DNA: TGCGCCAGCAGCCCGACAGGGAACCAAGAGACCCAGTACTTC.

The chain couples TRBV10-2 to TRBJ2-3, with D possibly being TRBD1 (6 bases). The CDR3 length is 15 residues. Germline V gives CDR1 WSHSY, CDR2 SAAADI. V gave up 3 bases and J gave up 1 base, with 11 bases separating them. The CDR3 reads CASSEEAGGTDTQYF. The CDR3 bases are TGCGCCAGCAGTGAAGAGGCAGGGGGCACAGATACGCAGTATTTT.

V and J are TRBV7-7 and TRBJ2-5, with 7 bases aligning to TRBD2. CDR1 and CDR2 (germline): SSHAT, FNYEAQ (reference sequence). V dropped 5 bases and J dropped 5; count of bases not matched to a gene: 5. This CDR3 spans 13 amino acids. The CDR3 here is CASSPGLRETQYF. The CDR3 DNA sequence: TGTGCCAGCAGCCCGGGACTAAGGGAGACCCAGTACTTC.

Written as DNA, the CDR3 is TGTGCCAGCATCCGCATGGGGGCCGGCAATGAGCAGTTCTTC. Residues: CASIRMGAGNEQFF. The rearrangement links TRBV7-9 to TRBJ2-1, with D tentatively TRBD1 (6 bases). Per the germline V gene, CDR1 is SEHNR and CDR2 is FQNEAQ (reference sequence). Trimming took off 7 bases at V and 6 bases at J, with 16 bases between the two ends. CDR3 length equals 14 residues.

The CDR3, as DNA: TGTGCCAGCAGCAGGACAGGGCGAAGTCAGCCCCAGCATTTT. Protein: CASSRTGRSQPQHF. The chain employs TRBV7-9 and TRBJ1-5; 8 bases match TRBD1. Losses at the gene ends were 5 bases for V and 6 bases for J; bases not matched to a gene: 6. Per germline, CDR1 SEHNR and CDR2 FQNEAQ (reference sequence). The CDR3 sequence is 14 residues long.

This clone was detected only a few times. The rearrangement links TRBV18 to TRBJ2-5, with D perhaps matching TRBD2 (6 bases). Germline CDR1 and CDR2: KGHSH and LQKENI. The CDR3 has 16 residues. The ends were cut back, 4 bases at V and 4 bases at J, with 19 bases in the middle. CDR3: CASSLNQGGPGETQYF. As DNA, the CDR3 is TGTGCCAGCTCACTCAACCAGGGAGGTCCGGGAGAGACCCAGTACTTC.

V is TRBV19 and J is TRBJ2-7; perhaps TRBD2 as D (6 bases). V gave up 3 bases and J gave up 6 bases, with 18 bases separating them. CDR3 length equals 15 residues. Germline-derived CDR1 and CDR2 are LNHDA and SQIVND (reference sequence). CDR3 in amino acids: CASSMGGDRRGEQYF. The CDR3 DNA reads as TGTGCCAGTAGTATGGGTGGGGACCGGCGGGGCGAGCAGTACTTC.

The chain employs TRBV10-3 and TRBJ1-1; D is undetermined. The germline V gene encodes CDR1 ENHRY and CDR2 SYGVKD. This CDR3 has 15 residues. V dropped 0 bases and J dropped 0 bases, with 8 bases sitting between them. The CDR3: CAISESGSMNTEAFF. The CDR3, as DNA: TGTGCCATCAGTGAGTCGGGTTCTATGAACACTGAAGCTTTCTTT.

The rearrangement links TRBV4-1 to TRBJ1-3; D gene uncertain. Looked up from germline, CDR1 is MGHRA and CDR2 is YSYEKL. V lost 1 base, J lost 0 bases, and 13 bases lay in between. The CDR3 length is 17 residues. The DNA for the CDR3 is TGCGCCAGCAGCCAAGTCGGTCTCGGGGTCTCTGGAAACACCATATATTTT. It encodes CASSQVGLGVSGNTIYF.

J is TRBJ2-5 and V is TRBV9; 11 nucleotides align to TRBD2. CDR1 is SGDLS, CDR2 YYNGEE, per germline. The CDR3 contains 20 residues. V gave up 4 bases and J gave up 5 bases; unmatched junction bases: 22. CDR3 DNA: TGTGCCAGCAGCCGCCTCCCCCTTGCTAGCGGGGGGCGGTCGGGGGAGACCCAGTACTTC. Translation gives CASSRLPLASGGRSGETQYF.

The gene calls are TRBV7-8 and TRBJ1-6; 7 nucleotides align to TRBD1. The length of the CDR3 is 16 residues. Germline CDR1 is SGHVS and CDR2 is FQNEAQ. V lost 3 bases, J lost 4 bases, and 6 bases stayed unmatched. The CDR3 spells CASSFGKGAYNSPLHF. The CDR3 DNA sequence: TGTGCCAGCAGCTTCGGGAAGGGGGCGTATAATTCACCCCTCCACTTT.

The chain carries TRBV7-9 and TRBJ1-5; D is possibly TRBD1 (5 bases). CDR1 and CDR2 from the germline V gene are SEHNR and FQNEAQ (reference sequence). With 5 bases removed from V and 7 bases from J, the gap between germline ends came to 21 bases. The CDR3 is 16 amino acids. This CDR3 is CASSPRGAGVGQPQHF. CDR3 nucleotides: TGTGCCAGCAGCCCGCGAGGGGCTGGGGTTGGCCAGCCCCAGCATTTT.

The chain carries TRBV2 and TRBJ2-1; TRBD2 is a possible D gene (6 bases). V was pared by 8 bases and J by 5 bases, with 13 bases between. This CDR3 is built from 13 residues. CDR1 is SNHLY, CDR2 FYNNEI, per germline. The CDR3 DNA sequence: TGTGCCAGCGTCAGGGAGGTTCACAATGAGCAGTTCTTC. Amino acids: CASVREVHNEQFF.

The rearrangement uses TRBV5-1 and TRBJ2-2; D may be TRBD2 (5 bases). The V end lost 4 bases, the J end lost 7 bases, and 14 bases lay between the germline ends. This CDR3 contains 14 residues. Germline-derived CDR1 and CDR2 are SGHRS and YFSETQ. CDR3 sequence (DNA): TGCGCCAGCAGCCCTGACGGGGTTGGCGGGGAGCTGTTTTTT. Its protein product is CASSPDGVGGELFF.

This rearrangement joins TRBV6-1 to TRBJ1-4, with a weak D call TRBD1 (6 bases). This CDR3 comprises 14 residues. Trimming removed 3 bases at V and 8 bases at J, with 13 bases between. Germline V gives CDR1 MNHNS, CDR2 SASEGT. This chain's CDR3 is CASSEGALREKLFF. In DNA, the CDR3 is TGTGCCAGCAGTGAGGGGGCCCTTCGGGAAAAACTGTTTTTT.

The V gene is TRBV10-3, the J gene TRBJ1-4; D gene unclear. Germline lookup yields CDR1 ENHRY and CDR2 SYGVKD. CDR3 length: 15 amino acids. V lost 0 bases and J 4 bases, leaving 9 bases between the germline ends. The CDR3 protein is CAISESGKSNEKLFF. The CDR3 bases are TGTGCCATCAGTGAGTCGGGGAAAAGTAATGAAAAACTGTTTTTT.

V usage is TRBV15 and J usage is TRBJ2-2; the D is unclear. This CDR3 is built from 12 residues. Germline loops: CDR1 LNHNV, CDR2 YYDKDF (reference sequence). The V and J ends lost 5 bases and 7 bases respectively, with 8 bases between them. This chain's CDR3 is CATSWGFGELFF. The CDR3 bases are TGTGCCACCAGCTGGGGTTTCGGGGAGCTGTTTTTT.

This rearrangement joins TRBV3-1 (or the pseudogene TRBV3-2) to TRBJ2-3; weak D call: TRBD2 (5 bases). The CDR3 has 16 amino acids. CDR1 is LGHDT and CDR2 is YNNKEL in the germline V gene (reference sequence). V was pared by 0 bases and J by 4 bases, with 14 bases between. CDR3 region: CASSQEALAGPDTQYF. CDR3 bases: TGTGCCAGCAGCCAAGAAGCCCTAGCAGGACCAGATACGCAGTATTTT.

CDR3: CASSPPSRGRNTEAFF. The CDR3 bases are TGTGCCAGCTCACCACCGTCGCGGGGACGAAACACTGAAGCTTTCTTT. The V and J genes are TRBV18 and TRBJ1-1; possibly TRBD1 for D (5 bases). The V and J ends lost 0 bases and 2 bases respectively, with 13 bases between them. CDR1 is KGHSH, CDR2 LQKENI, per germline. The CDR3 sequence is 16 residues long.

This chain uses TRBV20-1 with TRBJ1-2; 9 nucleotides match TRBD1. The CDR3 consists of 15 residues. V gave up 3 bases and J gave up 8 bases; unmatched junction bases: 13. The V gene's germline CDR1 is DFQATT and CDR2 SNEGSKA (reference sequence). The CDR3: CSASAIQGAEGGYTF. As DNA, the CDR3 is TGCAGTGCTAGTGCTATACAGGGGGCTGAGGGCGGCTACACCTTC.

This chain links TRBV5-1 with TRBJ1-4, with 10 nucleotides matching TRBD1. This CDR3 has 16 amino acids. V shed 4 bases, J shed 8 bases, and the junction held 11 bases outside the gene matches. Germline CDR1 and CDR2: SGHRS and YFSETQ. The CDR3 DNA sequence: TGCGCCAGCAGCCCGGGACAGGGGCTCGTTTTCGAAAAACTGTTTTTT. This sequence encodes CASSPGQGLVFEKLFF.

This chain uses TRBV11-2 with TRBJ2-4, with D tentatively TRBD1 (6 bases). CDR1 is SGHAT and CDR2 is FQNNGV in the germline V gene. V gave up 3 bases and J gave up 6 bases, with 9 bases separating them. The CDR3 is made up of 13 amino acids. The CDR3 loop is CASSLGRGNIQYF. The CDR3 coding sequence is TGTGCCAGCAGCTTGGGCAGGGGAAACATTCAGTACTTC.

For the CDR3, the DNA is TGTGCCACCGCTACCGGGACAGGGGGAGAAAAACTGTTTTTT. The encoded protein is CATATGTGGEKLFF. J is TRBJ1-4 and V is TRBV6-5; TRBD1 aligns across 11 bases. The V gene's germline CDR1 is MNHEY and CDR2 SVGAGI. V shed 10 bases and J 8 bases; nucleotides not matched to a gene: 9. The CDR3 covers 14 residues.

As for this clone: Distinct nucleotide sequences in the sample also encode this CDR3. This sequence joins TRBV5-1 and TRBJ1-3; TRBD1 is a possible D gene (5 bases). Between the trimmed V and J ends, which lost 4 bases and 2 bases, there was a span of 10 bases. CDR1 and CDR2 from the germline V gene are SGHRS and YFSETQ. The CDR3 loop spans 14 amino acids. CDR3 DNA: TGCGCCAGCAGCCTCGACAGAGCTGGAAACACCATATATTTT. It specifies CASSLDRAGNTIYF. The full variable domain, in which reference TRBV5-1 and TRBJ1-3 provide the parts outside the CDR3, is KAGVTQTPRYLIKTRGQQVTLSCSPISGHRSVSWYQQTPGQGLQFLFEYFSETQRNKGNFPGRFSGRQFSNSRSEMNVSTLELGDSALYLCASSLDRAGNTIYFGEGSWLTVV.

Notes on this clone: Other DNA variants within this sample encode the same CDR3. The chain carries TRBV24-1 and TRBJ2-7; no reliable D call. The CDR3 is 11 residues long. With 9 bases removed from V and 4 bases from J, the gap between germline ends came to 9 bases. Germline lookup yields CDR1 KGHDR and CDR2 SFDVKD. CDR3 sequence reads: CATSDGYEQYF. The CDR3, as DNA: TGTGCCACCTCGGACGGATACGAGCAGTACTTC.